The sequence of this T cell receptor beta chain was determined in a study of beta chain features in type 1 diabetes. The CDR3 is 14 amino acids. The germline gives CDR1 LNHNV, CDR2 YYDKDF (reference sequence). V was shortened by 5 bases and J by 5 bases, with 12 bases between the two germline ends. Regarding this clone: The antigen remains undetermined.

Each of the CD4+ naive, central memory, regulatory and stem cell-like memory populations was sorted via CD45RO/CCR7/CD25/CD127/CD95/CD27. Purity above 95% was achieved in all sorted populations. Overall study findings and caveats: Sequencing of cDNA might inflate the share of cells that strongly express TCR.

The entirety of the isolated RNA underwent reverse transcription, so expressed TCRB transcripts were sequenced. The assay was immunoSEQ multiplex PCR, and TCRdb's table has in-frame clones only and misses some. In the table there are roughly 140,000 clones, around 10% of which are singletons. The sample was central memory CD4+ T cells from blood. The genes are TRBV15 and TRBJ1-4; perhaps TRBD1 as D (5 bases). The receptor was derived from a man between 18 and 35 years old in good health. The DNA for the CDR3 is TGTGCCACCAGCCGGGGCCGGATAAATGAAAAACTGTTTTTT. Protein sequence: CATSRGRINEKLFF.